This T cell receptor (beta chain) was recorded in a study of T cell responses to AZD1222 COVID-19 vaccine. Study-wide points: Donors, mostly white British, included more females; clonal diversity was possibly underestimated.

This clone was observed a few times. The antigen remains unidentified. TCRdb keeps only in-frame clones here, not all; method: immunoSEQ multiplex PCR. The sample includes 75,000 to 95,000 clones, around 88% seen only once; the top ten take 9% to 10%. The CDR3 has 15 amino acids. Deletions cut 4 bases from V and 9 bases from J, with 19 bases between. Germline CDR1 MDHEN, CDR2 SYDVKM. The sample in question was peripheral blood, obtained 28 days after the second dose of the MenACWY control vaccine. J is TRBJ2-1 and V is TRBV28, with D possibly TRBD2 on 7 matching bases. This receptor was obtained from an adult who received the MenACWY meningococcal vaccine as a control. CDR3 residues: CASSYRRGGSAEQFF. The CDR3 DNA sequence: TGTGCCAGCAGTTACCGGAGGGGGGGCTCGGCTGAGCAGTTCTTC.